The 26 T cell receptor beta chains presented below share a single source sample, sequenced in a study of blood T cell repertoires in COVID-19. Profiling relied on immunoSEQ multiplex PCR, and the TCRdb table lists in-frame clones only, not all of them. Seen here are around 27,000 clones, 80% to 90% observed once, and the top ten hold around 10%. The sample was peripheral blood. The receptor source for this set is a man between 60 and 75 years old with acute or convalescent COVID-19.

The V and J genes are TRBV6-5 and TRBJ1-2, with D tentatively TRBD1 (6 bases). This CDR3 is 15 amino acids long. V was pared by 2 bases and J by 8 bases, with 18 bases between. Looked up from germline, CDR1 is MNHEY and CDR2 is SVGAGI. CDR3 residues: CASSYEAGVYVGYTF. CDR3 sequence (DNA): TGTGCCAGCAGTTACGAGGCAGGGGTCTATGTAGGCTACACCTTC.

The gene calls are TRBV29-1 and TRBJ1-1; unclear D gene. The CDR3 runs 12 residues. The V and J ends lost 7 bases and 3 bases respectively, with 12 bases between them. Germline CDR1 reads SQVTM; CDR2 reads ANQGSEA. The CDR3 DNA reads as TGCAGCGCCCGCCTGGCCGACACTGAAGCTTTCTTT. It is translated as CSARLADTEAFF.

The chain links TRBV29-1 to TRBJ1-4; D unclear. V shed 5 bases and J shed 3 bases, with 22 bases lying between them. CDR3 length equals 17 residues. Germline CDR1 is SQVTM and CDR2 is ANQGSEA. CDR3 coding DNA: TGCAGCGTTATCCTTCGCTCAGGCCACCTTTCTAATGAAAAACTGTTTTTT. It specifies CSVILRSGHLSNEKLFF. Looking up the rest from reference TRBV29-1 and TRBJ1-4 gives the full variable domain: SAVISQKPSRDICQRGTSLTIQCQVDSQVTMMFWYRQQPGQSLTLIATANQGSEATYESGFVIDKFPISRPNLTFSTLTVSNMSPEDSSIYLCSVILRSGHLSNEKLFFGSGTQLSVL.

This clone was observed once. The V call is TRBV7-9, the J call TRBJ2-7; D is ambiguous. Trimming pared 4 bases from V and 8 bases from J, leaving 15 bases between. Germline assignment: CDR1 SEHNR and CDR2 FQNEAQ (reference sequence). The CDR3 contains 13 residues. CDR3 loop: CASSSQAGWKQYF. In nucleotides, the CDR3 is TGTGCCAGCAGCTCACAAGCAGGCTGGAAGCAGTACTTC.

The chain joins TRBV6-1 to TRBJ1-2; no clear D. Germline V CDR1 and CDR2: MNHNS, SASEGT. Trimming shortened V by 3 bases and J by 7 bases, and 12 bases separated the two germline ends. The CDR3 totals 13 residues. The CDR3 loop is CASSDTGNSGYTF. As DNA, the CDR3 is TGTGCCAGCAGTGATACGGGTAATAGTGGCTACACCTTC.

The J gene is TRBJ2-1, the V gene TRBV18; 15 bases are shared with TRBD2. V lost 3 bases, J lost 8 bases, and 2 bases stayed unmatched. Per germline, CDR1 KGHSH and CDR2 LQKENI. The CDR3 is 15 amino acids. CDR3: CASSPGLAGGDEQFF. As DNA, the CDR3 is TGTGCCAGCTCACCCGGACTAGCGGGAGGGGATGAGCAGTTCTTC.

In DNA form, the CDR3 reads TGTGCCAGCAGCTTAAGGAACGCCGGGGACTATGGCTACACCTTC. It encodes CASSLRNAGDYGYTF. The chain has TRBV7-9 and TRBJ1-2; D is ambiguous. CDR1 is SEHNR, CDR2 FQNEAQ, per germline (reference sequence). V was trimmed by 2 bases and J by 3 bases, leaving 13 bases between them. The CDR3 consists of 15 residues.

The V gene is TRBV19, the J gene TRBJ2-3; 7 bases align to TRBD2. With 5 bases clipped from V and 2 bases from J, the junction kept 7 bases outside the gene matches. The CDR3 contains 15 residues. The germline CDR1 and CDR2 sequences are LNHDA and SQIVND (reference sequence). The CDR3 reads CASSRDYTITDTQYF. In DNA form, the CDR3 reads TGTGCCAGTAGTCGGGACTACACGATCACAGATACGCAGTATTTT.

The chain has TRBV29-1 and TRBJ1-3, with TRBD1 matching 7 bases. With V trimmed by 7 bases and J by 1 base, 7 bases remained unmatched. This CDR3 comprises 14 residues. CDR1 and CDR2 from the germline V gene are SQVTM and ANQGSEA. CDR3 DNA sequence: TGCAGCGCCTCCCCAGGGGGATCTGGAAACACCATATATTTT. Translated: CSASPGGSGNTIYF.

This CDR3 reads CASRGQFQETQYF. CDR3 coding DNA: TGTGCCAGCAGGGGACAATTTCAAGAGACCCAGTACTTC. This rearrangement joins TRBV2 to TRBJ2-5; D perhaps matches TRBD1 (6 bases). CDR1 and CDR2 from the germline V gene are SNHLY and FYNNEI. Trimming left V 6 bases short and J 2 bases short, with 10 bases between. This CDR3 is 13 amino acids long.

The V call is TRBV3-1 (or the pseudogene TRBV3-2), the J call TRBJ2-7, with 13 bases matching TRBD2. The CDR3 consists of 15 residues. Trimming removed 4 bases from V and 12 bases from J; junction bases left unmatched: 12. The germline V gene has CDR1 LGHDT and CDR2 YNNKEL (reference sequence). The CDR3 sequence: CASSRPGLAGSGLYF. The CDR3 region has the DNA TGTGCCAGCAGCCGCCCGGGACTAGCGGGGTCTGGGTTGTACTTC.

The chain has TRBV5-4 and TRBJ2-3; weak D call: TRBD1 (6 bases). Looked up from germline, CDR1 is SGHNT and CDR2 is YYREEE (reference sequence). V was clipped by 8 bases and J by 2 bases, with 15 bases between them. CDR3 length equals 14 residues. CDR3 coding DNA: TGTGCCAGTACCGGGACACATATCACAGATACGCAGTATTTT. Amino acid sequence: CASTGTHITDTQYF.

The chain has TRBV7-8 and TRBJ1-2, with 12 bases lining up with TRBD1. The ends lost 5 bases at V and 13 bases at J; junction bases unmatched: 11. CDR3 length: 14 amino acids. Germline V gene data show CDR1 as SGHVS and CDR2 as FQNEAQ. The CDR3 spells CASSEGGQGAACTF. The CDR3 bases are TGTGCCAGCAGCGAAGGGGGACAGGGGGCTGCGTGCACCTTC.

The rearrangement uses TRBV19 and TRBJ2-3; 8 bases match TRBD2. V gave up 6 bases and J gave up 4 bases; unmatched junction bases: 15. CDR1 is LNHDA and CDR2 is SQIVND in the germline V gene (reference sequence). The CDR3 consists of 17 residues. The CDR3 nucleotides are TGTGCCAGTAGACTAGCGGACCGAGGAGAGTTCGCAGATACGCAGTATTTT. Its protein is CASRLADRGEFADTQYF.

The rearrangement joins TRBV6-5 to TRBJ2-7, with unresolved D. Trimming took 2 bases from V and 6 from J, leaving 8 bases between them. CDR3 size: 12 residues. The V gene's germline CDR1 is MNHEY and CDR2 SVGAGI. In DNA form, the CDR3 reads TGTGCCAGCAGTTACGGGCAGACCGAGCAGTACTTC. Translated, it gives CASSYGQTEQYF.

The sample holds a few counts of this clone. The rearrangement links TRBV19 to TRBJ2-3; D is undetermined. Trimming stripped 2 bases from V and 0 bases from J, with 3 bases between. This CDR3 is built from 13 residues. Germline-derived CDR1 and CDR2 are LNHDA and SQIVND (reference sequence). Here the CDR3 DNA reads TGTGCCAGTAGTATACAGAGCACAGATACGCAGTATTTT. It specifies CASSIQSTDTQYF.

The count of this clone is one. The J gene is TRBJ1-3, the V gene TRBV7-8; TRBD1 matches at 10 bases. CDR3 length: 16 residues. Looked up from germline, CDR1 is SGHVS and CDR2 is FQNEAQ. V lost 1 base and J lost 4; bases outside the gene matches: 4. This CDR3 is CASSLGTGGRGNTIYF. CDR3 bases: TGTGCCAGCAGCTTAGGGACAGGGGGAAGGGGAAACACCATATATTTT.

The chain has TRBV5-1 and TRBJ2-7; TRBD1 might be the D (6 bases). This CDR3 has 13 residues. Trimming cost V 5 bases and J 0 bases, with 9 bases left between them. CDR1 is SGHRS, CDR2 YFSETQ, per germline. CDR3 sequence: CASSTGHSYEQYF. CDR3 sequence (DNA): TGCGCCAGCAGTACGGGACACTCCTACGAGCAGTACTTC.

The gene calls are TRBV11-2 and TRBJ1-1; D may be TRBD1 (5 bases). The CDR3 sequence is 13 residues long. Trimming took 11 bases from V and 2 from J, leaving 15 bases between them. Germline CDR1 is SGHAT and CDR2 is FQNNGV. This CDR3 is CAGPRRGNTEAFF. DNA for the CDR3: TGTGCCGGCCCTAGGCGGGGCAACACTGAAGCTTTCTTT.

The J gene is TRBJ1-1, the V gene TRBV6-6; 8 nucleotides match TRBD1. Germline trimming cut 7 bases from V and 1 base from J; bases unmatched to any gene: 2. The CDR3 length is 13 residues. Germline CDR1 MNHNY, CDR2 SVGAGI (reference sequence). CDR3 coding DNA: TGTGCCAGCACTCAGGGGGCGAACACTGAAGCTTTCTTT. It specifies CASTQGANTEAFF.

The chain has TRBV5-1 and TRBJ2-6; weak D call: TRBD1 (6 bases). Trimming took 3 bases from V and 3 from J, leaving 10 bases between them. The CDR3 has 15 residues. The germline V gene has CDR1 SGHRS and CDR2 YFSETQ. CDR3 in DNA: TGCGCCAGCAGCTCCACAGGGAATGGGGCCAACGTCCTGACTTTC. It is translated as CASSSTGNGANVLTF.

The rearrangement uses TRBV7-2 and TRBJ1-1; D remains unclear. Germline V lookup: CDR1 SGHTA, CDR2 FQGNSA. The CDR3 length is 13 residues. Trimming pared 5 bases from V and 5 bases from J, leaving 12 bases between. The CDR3, as DNA: TGTGCCAGCAGCCCCAGACGGAGGACTGAAGCTTTCTTT. This gives the protein CASSPRRRTEAFF.

This clone came up once. CDR3 in amino acids: CASSPGVNTGELFF. CDR3 coding DNA: TGTGCCAGCAGCCCAGGGGTTAACACCGGGGAGCTGTTTTTT. The rearrangement links TRBV11-2 to TRBJ2-2; TRBD1 is a possible D gene (6 bases). The V gene's germline CDR1 is SGHAT and CDR2 FQNNGV. The CDR3 is 14 residues long. V gave up 5 bases and J gave up 2 bases, with 9 bases separating them.

V is TRBV24-1 and J is TRBJ2-2; weak D call: TRBD1 (6 bases). The germline V gene has CDR1 KGHDR and CDR2 SFDVKD. The CDR3 covers 17 residues. Trimming removed 2 bases at V and 4 bases at J, with 16 bases between. This chain's CDR3 is CATSDSRPGAFTGELFF. As DNA, the CDR3 is TGTGCCACCAGTGATTCCCGTCCAGGGGCGTTCACCGGGGAGCTGTTTTTT.

The rearrangement uses TRBV6-6 and TRBJ2-1; the D is unclear. The V gene's germline CDR1 is MNHNY and CDR2 SVGAGI (reference sequence). The CDR3 extends over 12 amino acids. Trimming left V 11 bases short and J 8 bases short, with 16 bases between. CDR3 loop: CAGRRHGDEQFF. DNA of the CDR3: TGTGCCGGGCGTAGGCACGGCGATGAGCAGTTCTTC.

The rearrangement links TRBV19 to TRBJ2-3; TRBD1 matches at 9 bases. The V segment lost 5 bases and the J segment 4 bases; nucleotides outside the gene matches: 10. The CDR3 covers 16 residues. From germline, CDR1 is LNHDA and CDR2 SQIVND (reference sequence). CDR3: CASSSSGTGSADTQYF. For the CDR3, the DNA is TGTGCCAGTAGTTCATCCGGGACAGGGAGCGCAGATACGCAGTATTTT.